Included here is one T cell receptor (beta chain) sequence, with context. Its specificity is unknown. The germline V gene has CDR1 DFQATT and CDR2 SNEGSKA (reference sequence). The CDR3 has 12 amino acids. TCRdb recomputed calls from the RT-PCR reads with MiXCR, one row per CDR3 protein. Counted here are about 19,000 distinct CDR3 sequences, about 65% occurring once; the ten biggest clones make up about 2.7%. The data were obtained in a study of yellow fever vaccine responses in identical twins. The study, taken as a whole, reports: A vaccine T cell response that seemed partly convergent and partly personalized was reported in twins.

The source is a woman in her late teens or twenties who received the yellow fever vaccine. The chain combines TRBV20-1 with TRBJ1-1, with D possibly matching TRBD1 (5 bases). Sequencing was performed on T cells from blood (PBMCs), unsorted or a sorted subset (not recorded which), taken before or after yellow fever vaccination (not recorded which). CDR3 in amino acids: CSIRQGSTEAFF. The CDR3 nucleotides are TGCAGCATAAGGCAGGGTAGCACTGAAGCTTTCTTT.